A selection of T cell receptor beta chains follows, all from one sample in a study of shared clonotypes between healthy human individuals. Method: immunoSEQ multiplex PCR; TCRdb's copy keeps in-frame clones and lacks some. Found here are about 2 million clones, about 95% of them singletons; the top ten hold 0.85% to 1.2%. Sample: naive CD8+ T cells sorted from blood. The origin of the receptors is a man aged 18 to 29 in good health. Both conserved end residues are part of each CDR3. The order of the fields is CDR3 protein, J gene, V gene.

CASSIVRQKDQPQHF TRBJ1-5 TRBV19
CASGTTYYGYTF TRBJ1-2 TRBV12-5
CASSEDSLSYEQYF TRBJ2-7 TRBV10-1
CASSLVQPSAEAFF TRBJ1-1 TRBV5-6
CASSIDLEDTIYF TRBJ1-3 TRBV19
CASSYAASNTGELFF TRBJ2-2 TRBV27
CSALTGISYEQYF TRBJ2-7 TRBV29-1
CASSTGPFPLTDTQYF TRBJ2-3 TRBV9
CASSPYEAFTGELFF TRBJ2-2 TRBV9
CASSFRDGSSYEQYF TRBJ2-7 TRBV4-1
CATSIRDRVTGELFF TRBJ2-2 TRBV15
CASSPEETGWAYEQYF TRBJ2-7 TRBV28
CASSLVGGSYNSPLHF TRBJ1-6 TRBV7-9
CASSLSDRQFGQPQHF TRBJ1-5 TRBV27
CASSLGSLEAFF TRBJ1-1 TRBV7-9
CASSGTVVLNQPQHF TRBJ1-5 TRBV18
CASSLAQGGLRSPLHF TRBJ1-6 TRBV7-2
CASSLSRVGRTEAFF TRBJ1-1 TRBV27
CASTRQASNQPQHF TRBJ1-5 TRBV5-6
CASSVPPGEQFF TRBJ2-1 TRBV9
CASSSDRATTYEQYF TRBJ2-7 TRBV28
CASSFTSSYEQYF TRBJ2-7 TRBV5-6
CASSGREYGYTF TRBJ1-2 TRBV9
CASSLIGQGSSYEQYF TRBJ2-7 TRBV4-1
CASSELAGVTEAFF TRBJ1-1 TRBV6-1
CASSPLAGGVQETQYF TRBJ2-5 TRBV27
CASTPGPGGAVETQYF TRBJ2-5 TRBV9
CASSWGGAYEQYF TRBJ2-7 TRBV27
CASSVEGSQPQHF TRBJ1-5 TRBV9